This T cell receptor (beta chain) was sequenced during a study of blood T cell repertoires in COVID-19. Overall study: T cells, B-cell-depleted T cells, or PBMCs supplied cDNA or gDNA.

The germline CDR1 and CDR2 sequences are SGHTA and FQGNSA. This CDR3 contains 13 residues. V was cut by 6 bases and J by 4 bases, with 13 bases left in between. Using immunoSEQ multiplex PCR, the repertoire was profiled, and TCRdb retains in-frame clones only, with some absent. The sample includes 150,000 to 200,000 clones, more than 70% of them seen just once. The origin of this receptor is a man aged 35 to 55 with active or convalescent COVID-19. Sequencing was done on a sample of peripheral blood. The gene calls are TRBV7-2 and TRBJ2-7; D may be TRBD1 (5 bases). This CDR3 reads CASSRTRGYEQYF. CDR3 DNA: TGTGCCAGCAGTAGAACAAGGGGTTACGAGCAGTACTTC.